Reported below is one TCR beta chain. Trimming pared 1 base from V and 0 bases from J, leaving 10 bases between. The germline V gene encodes CDR1 KGHSH and CDR2 LQKENI. The CDR3 length is 16 residues. The sample originates from a study of blood T cell repertoires in COVID-19. Generated by immunoSEQ multiplex PCR, the TCRdb table keeps only in-frame clones and is missing some. This sample yields 150,000 to 200,000 clones, of which just under 90% are seen a single time; under 15% belongs to the top ten. The TCR originated in a woman aged 65 to 85 with COVID-19, enrolled during active disease. The gene calls are TRBV18 and TRBJ1-3; D remains ambiguous. The specimen was peripheral blood. CDR3 coding DNA: TGTGCCAGCTCACCACGTACGCTGAGCTCTGGAAACACCATATATTTT. This sequence encodes CASSPRTLSSGNTIYF.